This T cell receptor (beta chain) is drawn from a study of Graves' ophthalmopathy and Graves' hyperthyroidism. General study points: Thyroid clonotypes that were expanded above 0.001 frequency mostly also appeared in blood. At 60% to 71% sensitivity and roughly 72% specificity, the model predicted progression of the ophthalmopathy.

Using RNA transcripts, the TCR beta CDR3 regions were amplified. First-round RT-PCR employed HTBI primers, with a second-round multiplex PCR after it. A single record per CDR3 protein comes from TCRdb applying MiXCR to the multiplex PCR reads. The sample carries approximately 460,000 distinct CDR3 sequences, around 15% recorded once. A word on this clonotype: What it binds is not known.

Among the exclusions were patients with other autoimmune diseases, uncontrolled infections, pregnancy or lactation. Fresh peripheral blood (less than 11 ml) yielded the PBMCs. Sequenced material: blood. This clonotype was sampled from a woman under 40 with Graves' ophthalmopathy.

CDR3 region: CASSPPGGRSGANVLTF. The DNA for the CDR3 is TGTGCCAGCAGCCCTCCCGGGGGGCGGTCTGGGGCCAACGTCCTGACTTTC. The V and J genes are TRBV7-3 and TRBJ2-6; D may be TRBD2 (7 bases). The germline CDR1 and CDR2 sequences are SGHTA and FQGTGA. V was clipped by 5 bases and J by 1 base, with 15 bases between them. The CDR3 consists of 17 residues. Supplemented by reference TRBV7-3 and TRBJ2-6, the full variable domain reads GAGVSQTPSNKVTEKGKYVELRCDPISGHTALYWYRQSLGQGPEFLIYFQGTGAADDSGLPNDRFFAVRPEGSVSTLKIQRTERGDSAVYLCASSPPGGRSGANVLTFGAGSRLTVL.